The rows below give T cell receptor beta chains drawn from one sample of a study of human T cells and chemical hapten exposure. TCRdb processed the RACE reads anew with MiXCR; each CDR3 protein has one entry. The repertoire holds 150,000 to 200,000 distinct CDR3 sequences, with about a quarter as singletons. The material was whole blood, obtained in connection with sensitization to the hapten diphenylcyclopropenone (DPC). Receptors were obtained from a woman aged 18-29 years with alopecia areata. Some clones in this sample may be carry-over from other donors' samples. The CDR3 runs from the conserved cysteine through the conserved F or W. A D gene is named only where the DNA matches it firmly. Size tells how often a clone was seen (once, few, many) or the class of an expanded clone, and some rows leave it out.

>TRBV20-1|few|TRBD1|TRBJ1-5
TGCAGTGCTATGGACAGGGGGATTCAGCCCCAGCATTTT
CSAMDRGIQPQHF
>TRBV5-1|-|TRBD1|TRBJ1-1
TGCGCCAGCAGCTTTTCCGGGACAGGACCTATGAACACTGAAGCTTTCTTT
CASSFSGTGPMNTEAFF
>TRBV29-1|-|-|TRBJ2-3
TGCAGCGTTGAACGACCTAGCACAGATACGCAGTATTTT
CSVERPSTDTQYF
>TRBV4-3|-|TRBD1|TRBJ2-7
TGCGCCAGCAGCCAAGGAGGACAGGGAAGGGGTAAGATGGGCGAGCAGTACTTC
CASSQGGQGRGKMGEQYF
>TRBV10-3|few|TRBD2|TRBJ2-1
TGTGCCATCAGTGACGGCGGGGGCTCCTACAATGAGCAGTTCTTC
CAISDGGGSYNEQFF
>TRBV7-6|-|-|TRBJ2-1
TGTGCCAGCAGCTTGGGGGCTGGAGTATCCTACAATGAGCAGTTCTTC
CASSLGAGVSYNEQFF
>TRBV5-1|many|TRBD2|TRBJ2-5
TGCGCCAGCAGGAGCGGGGGGGCCGGGCAAGAGACCCAGTACTTC
CASRSGGAGQETQYF
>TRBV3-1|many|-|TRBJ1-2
TGTGCCAGCAGCCAAGGAGGGGTGGGCTACACCTTC
CASSQGGVGYTF
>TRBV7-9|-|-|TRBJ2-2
TGTGCCACGGGGGTCGGACGGGGGTACGGGGAGCTGTTTTTT
CATGVGRGYGELFF
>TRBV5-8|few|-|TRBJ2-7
TGTGCCAGCAGAAGAGAAGACCAATCCTGGGCCTACGAGCAGTACTTC
CASRREDQSWAYEQYF
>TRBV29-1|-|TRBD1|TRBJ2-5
TGCAGCCAGGGACAGGGGGAGACCCAGTACTTC
CSQGQGETQYF
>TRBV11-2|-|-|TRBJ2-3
TGTGCCAGCAGCGCATACAGGGAGGTCACAGATACGCAGTATTTT
CASSAYREVTDTQYF
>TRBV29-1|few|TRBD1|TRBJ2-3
TGCCTCGTGGTGGGACAGGACACAGATACGCAGTATTTT
CLVVGQDTDTQYF
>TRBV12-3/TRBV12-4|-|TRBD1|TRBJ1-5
TGTGCCAGCAGTTGGGACAGGGACAATCAGCCCCAGCATTTT
CASSWDRDNQPQHF
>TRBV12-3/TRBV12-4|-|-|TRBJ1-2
TGTGCCAGCACCTCATCCGGGACGACCCATGGCTACACCTTC
CASTSSGTTHGYTF
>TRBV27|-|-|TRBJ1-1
TGTGCCAGCAGGCCGGCCTGGGGGACTGAAGCTTTCTTT
CASRPAWGTEAFF
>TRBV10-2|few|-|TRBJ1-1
TGCGCCAGCACCGGGGGGGCTGAAGCTTTCTTT
CASTGGAEAFF
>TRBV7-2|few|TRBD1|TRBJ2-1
TGTGCCAGCAGCTTAGTACGGACAGGCGAATTTTCTGAGCAGTTCTTC
CASSLVRTGEFSEQFF
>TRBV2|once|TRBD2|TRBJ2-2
TGTGCCAGCAGTGAATCTAGCGGACCCACCGGGGAGCTGTTTTTT
CASSESSGPTGELFF
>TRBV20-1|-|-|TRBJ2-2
TGCAGTGCTAGACCGACGGTCACCGGGGAGCTGTTTTTT
CSARPTVTGELFF
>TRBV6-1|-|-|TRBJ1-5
TGTGCCAGCACGGGGGACTTTAGCAATCAGCCCCAGCATTTT
CASTGDFSNQPQHF
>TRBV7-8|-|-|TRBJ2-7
TGTGCCAGCAGCTTACCTGGAAACGAGGAGCAGTACTTC
CASSLPGNEEQYF
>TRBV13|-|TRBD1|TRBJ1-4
TGTGCCAGCAGCTTACGGGACAGATATGAAAAACTGTTTTTT
CASSLRDRYEKLFF
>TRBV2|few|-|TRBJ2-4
TGTGCCAGCAGGTTTCGGGGGAACATTCAGTACTTC
CASRFRGNIQYF
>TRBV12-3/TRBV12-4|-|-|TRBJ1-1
TGTGCCAGCAGTTTACAGGAGATTGAAGCTTTCTTT
CASSLQEIEAFF
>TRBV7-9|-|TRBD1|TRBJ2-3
TGTGCCAGCAGCCTAACCGGGACAGTCACAGATACGCAGTATTTT
CASSLTGTVTDTQYF
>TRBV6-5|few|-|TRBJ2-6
TGTGCCGAACTAGTAGGTGGGGCCAACGTCCTGACTTTC
CAELVGGANVLTF
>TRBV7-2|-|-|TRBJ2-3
TGTGCCAGCAGCTTCTCAAGATCGGGCACAGATACGCAGTATTTT
CASSFSRSGTDTQYF
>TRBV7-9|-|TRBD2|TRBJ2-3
TGTGCCGCGGGGGGGCTAGGCACAGATACGCAGTATTTT
CAAGGLGTDTQYF
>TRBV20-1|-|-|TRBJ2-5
TGCAGTGCTTACCAGGTCTGGCCAGAGACCCAGTACTTC
CSAYQVWPETQYF
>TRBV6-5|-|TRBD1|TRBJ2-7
TGTGCCAGCAGTTGGGGACAGGGAGGGAACGAGCAGTACTTC
CASSWGQGGNEQYF